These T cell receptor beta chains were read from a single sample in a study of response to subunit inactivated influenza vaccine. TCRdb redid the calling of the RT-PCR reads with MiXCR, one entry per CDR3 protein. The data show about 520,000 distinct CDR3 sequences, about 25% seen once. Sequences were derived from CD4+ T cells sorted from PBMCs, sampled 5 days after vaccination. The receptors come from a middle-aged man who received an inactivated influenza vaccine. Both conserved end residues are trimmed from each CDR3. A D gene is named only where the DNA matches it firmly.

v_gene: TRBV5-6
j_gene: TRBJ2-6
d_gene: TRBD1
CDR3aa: ASSLAGQGALGANVLT

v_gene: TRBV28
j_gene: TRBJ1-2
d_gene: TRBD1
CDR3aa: ASDRQGTNYGYT

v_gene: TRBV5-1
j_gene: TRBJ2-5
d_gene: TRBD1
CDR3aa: ASSLGTGQGVLQETQY

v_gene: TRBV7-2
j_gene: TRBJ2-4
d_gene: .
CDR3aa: ASSLVMGLAKNIQY

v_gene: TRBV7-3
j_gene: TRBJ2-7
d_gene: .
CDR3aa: ASSHDRSYEQY

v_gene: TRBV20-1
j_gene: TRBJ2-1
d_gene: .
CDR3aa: SVGLITPMGVNEQF

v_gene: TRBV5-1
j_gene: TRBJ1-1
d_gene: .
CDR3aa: ASSPRNVRDEGTEAF

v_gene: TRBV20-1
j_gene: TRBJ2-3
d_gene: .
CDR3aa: SARVRLDTDTQY

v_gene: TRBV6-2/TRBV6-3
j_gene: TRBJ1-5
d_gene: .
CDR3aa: ASSRDLLISNQPQH

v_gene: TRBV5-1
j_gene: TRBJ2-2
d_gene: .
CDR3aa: ASSLKETGELF

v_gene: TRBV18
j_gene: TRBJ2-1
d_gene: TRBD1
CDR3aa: ASSRDSDSYNEQF

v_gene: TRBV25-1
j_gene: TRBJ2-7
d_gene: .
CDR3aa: ASSELNGYEQY

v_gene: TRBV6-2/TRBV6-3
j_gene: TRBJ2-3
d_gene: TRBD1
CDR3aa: ASSYSTGGPSTDTQY

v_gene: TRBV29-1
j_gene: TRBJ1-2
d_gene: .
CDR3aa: SVAGGYGYT

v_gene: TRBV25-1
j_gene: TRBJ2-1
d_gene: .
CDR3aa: ASSGLPGNEQF

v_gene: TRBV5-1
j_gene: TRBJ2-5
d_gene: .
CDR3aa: ASSLSAGQETQY